A single sample is the source of the 18 T cell receptor beta chains below, sequenced in a study of blood T cell repertoires in COVID-19. TCRdb's copy holds only in-frame clones and misses some; the assay was immunoSEQ multiplex PCR. The table includes hundreds of thousands of clones, 84% detected once. The sample comprised PBMCs or T cells enriched from blood (not recorded which). Every receptor here comes from a woman between 35 and 50 years old who had recovered from COVID-19.

V and J are TRBV7-9 and TRBJ2-1; 8 bases are a match to TRBD2. Per the germline V gene, CDR1 is SEHNR and CDR2 is FQNEAQ (reference sequence). The ends lost 5 bases at V and 0 bases at J; junction bases unmatched: 3. This CDR3 is built from 15 residues. Here the CDR3 reads CASSMSGSSYNEQFF. The CDR3 DNA is TGTGCCAGCAGCATGAGCGGGAGCTCCTACAATGAGCAGTTCTTC.

The J gene is TRBJ1-5, the V gene TRBV28; no clear D gene. The V and J ends lost 11 bases and 6 bases respectively, with 20 bases between them. The CDR3 is 14 amino acids. The germline V gene has CDR1 MDHEN and CDR2 SYDVKM. The CDR3, as DNA: TGTGCCTCACGTGGAGGAGGGAGTATTCAGCCCCAGCATTTT. Translated, it gives CASRGGGSIQPQHF.

The chain is built from TRBV5-6 and TRBJ2-1; 10 bases map to TRBD1. V was clipped by 2 bases and J by 7 bases; unmatched bases: 6. The CDR3 is made up of 15 amino acids. Germline CDR1 SGHDT, CDR2 YYEEEE. CDR3 in DNA: TGTGCCAGCAGCTTAGTGGGACAGGGGAGGAATGAGCAGTTCTTC. It translates to CASSLVGQGRNEQFF.

The rearrangement uses TRBV4-1 and TRBJ2-2, with 9 bases lining up with TRBD2. Germline loops: CDR1 MGHRA, CDR2 YSYEKL. The CDR3 spans 17 residues. V lost 0 bases and J lost 1; bases outside the gene matches: 3. In nucleotides, the CDR3 is TGCGCCAGCAGCCAAGAAGGCGGGAGGGGGAACACCGGGGAGCTGTTTTTT. This codes for CASSQEGGRGNTGELFF.

This clone came up once. The chain carries TRBV7-2 and TRBJ2-7, with 9 bases identical to TRBD1. The length of the CDR3 is 13 residues. Trimming removed 5 bases from V and 5 bases from J; junction bases left unmatched: 4. Germline lookup yields CDR1 SGHTA and CDR2 FQGNSA. CDR3 DNA: TGTGCCAGCAGCGGCCGGACAGGGGACGAGCAGTACGTC. Encoded protein: CASSGRTGDEQYV.

The J gene is TRBJ2-7, the V gene TRBV14, with TRBD2 identical over 9 bases. J gave up 2 bases and V 1 base, and 3 bases lay outside the gene matches. In germline, CDR1 is SGHDN, CDR2 FVKESK. This CDR3 has 15 amino acids. The CDR3 sequence is CASSQVAGATYEQYV. CDR3 bases: TGTGCCAGCAGCCAAGTAGCGGGAGCGACCTACGAGCAGTACGTC.

The CDR3 DNA sequence: TGTGCCAGCAGCTTAGAAGGGACAAACTCCTACAATGAGCAGTTCTTC. This encodes CASSLEGTNSYNEQFF. The rearrangement uses TRBV7-2 and TRBJ2-1; D possibly corresponds to TRBD1 (6 bases). The CDR3 totals 16 residues. V lost 1 base and J 0 bases, leaving 10 bases between the germline ends. CDR1 is SGHTA, CDR2 FQGNSA, per germline.

A few counts support this clone. The chain links TRBV11-2 to TRBJ2-3; TRBD1 matches at 10 bases. With 4 bases clipped from V and 4 bases from J, the junction kept 2 bases outside the gene matches. Germline CDR1 and CDR2: SGHAT and FQNNGV. The length of the CDR3 is 14 residues. The CDR3 is CASSSTGGADTQYF. As DNA, the CDR3 is TGTGCCAGCAGCTCGACAGGGGGCGCAGATACGCAGTATTTT.

This clone was detected once. V and J are TRBV27 and TRBJ2-3; weak D call: TRBD2 (6 bases). From germline, CDR1 is MNHEY and CDR2 SMNVEV (reference sequence). The V gene lost 5 bases and the J gene lost 6 bases, with 21 bases spanning the gap. This CDR3 comprises 16 residues. For the CDR3, the DNA is TGTGCCAGCAGTCCATCCGCGGGGCGGGTTGCGGATACGCAGTATTTT. It specifies CASSPSAGRVADTQYF.

This clone occurred a few times. The chain is built from TRBV7-8 and TRBJ2-1, with 7 positions matching TRBD2. This CDR3 is 16 amino acids long. Trimming took 2 bases from V and 8 from J; bases not matched to a gene: 12. Germline V CDR1 and CDR2: SGHVS, FQNEAQ. This CDR3 reads CASSLRRDYEPHEQFF. Written as DNA, the CDR3 is TGTGCCAGCAGCTTACGAAGGGACTACGAGCCTCATGAGCAGTTCTTC.

This chain connects TRBV28 to TRBJ1-3, with no clear D. V was pared by 7 bases and J by 0 bases, with 13 bases between. This CDR3 is 15 amino acids long. Germline V lookup: CDR1 MDHEN, CDR2 SYDVKM. The CDR3 nucleotides read TGTGCCAGCATTACAGCTCGCCCCTCTGGAAACACCATATATTTT. Its protein product is CASITARPSGNTIYF.

This chain uses TRBV20-1 with TRBJ2-7; no clear D gene. This CDR3 has 10 amino acids. V lost 2 bases and J 6 bases, leaving 5 bases between the germline ends. CDR1 DFQATT and CDR2 SNEGSKA come from the germline V gene (reference sequence). For the CDR3, the DNA is TGCAGTGCTAGAAATCGCGAGCAGTACTTC. Translating gives CSARNREQYF.

This sequence joins TRBV14 and TRBJ2-3; 13 positions agree with TRBD2. V lost 4 bases to trimming and J lost 4 bases; unmatched junction nucleotides: 8. Germline V lookup: CDR1 SGHDN, CDR2 FVKESK. The CDR3 loop spans 17 amino acids. CDR3 in amino acids: CASSPHQGLAGPDTQYF. The CDR3 DNA reads TGTGCCAGCAGCCCCCACCAGGGACTAGCGGGACCAGATACGCAGTATTTT.

The gene calls are TRBV11-2 and TRBJ2-3; the D gene is possibly TRBD2 (5 bases). The CDR3 spans 15 residues. CDR1 and CDR2 (germline): SGHAT, FQNNGV. The V and J ends lost 8 bases and 2 bases respectively, with 17 bases between them. The CDR3 DNA reads as TGTGCCAGCTCGCCGGGGAGACTAATCACAGATACGCAGTATTTT. It is translated as CASSPGRLITDTQYF.

This clone was observed a handful of times. This chain joins TRBV6-5 and TRBJ1-2; D gene ambiguous. CDR1 and CDR2 (germline): MNHEY, SVGAGI. This CDR3 has 11 residues. Trimming shortened V by 5 bases and J by 5 bases, and 6 bases separated the two germline ends. DNA of the CDR3: TGTGCCAGCAGTCCCCAGTATGGCTACACCTTC. This gives the protein CASSPQYGYTF.

J is TRBJ1-4 and V is TRBV2, with 7 bases identical to TRBD1. Trimming cost V 8 bases and J 8 bases; bases outside gene matches: 2. The CDR3 is 11 amino acids. The V gene's germline CDR1 is SNHLY and CDR2 FYNNEI. The CDR3 reads CASQGEEKLFF. CDR3 nucleotide sequence: TGTGCCAGCCAGGGGGAGGAAAAACTGTTTTTT.

This clone was counted once. This chain links TRBV23-1 with TRBJ2-3; TRBD1 aligns across 9 bases. TRBV23-1 is marked as an open reading frame, function uncertain. The CDR3 has 16 residues. V lost 7 bases, J lost 4 bases, and 12 bases stayed unmatched. DNA of the CDR3: TGCGCCAGCACCCCCGAGGACAGGGGATGGGCAGATACGCAGTATTTT. This codes for CASTPEDRGWADTQYF.

This clone was detected only a few times. The chain joins TRBV29-1 to TRBJ2-7, with D maybe TRBD2 (5 bases). The CDR3 length is 14 residues. From germline, CDR1 is SQVTM and CDR2 ANQGSEA. V dropped 7 bases and J dropped 1 base, with 17 bases sitting between them. CDR3 residues: CSALGVEGSYEQYF. CDR3 bases: TGCAGCGCCCTCGGGGTAGAAGGATCCTACGAGCAGTACTTC.